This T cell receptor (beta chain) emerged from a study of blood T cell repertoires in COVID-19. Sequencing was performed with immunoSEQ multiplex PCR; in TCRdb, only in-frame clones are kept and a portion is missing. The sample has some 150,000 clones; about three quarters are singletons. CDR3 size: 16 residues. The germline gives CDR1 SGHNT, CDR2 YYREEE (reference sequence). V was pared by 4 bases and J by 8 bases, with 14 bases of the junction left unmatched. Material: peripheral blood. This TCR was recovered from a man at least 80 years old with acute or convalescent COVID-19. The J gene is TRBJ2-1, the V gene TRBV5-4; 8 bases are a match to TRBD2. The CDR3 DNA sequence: TGTGCCAGCAGCCGTGCCCCCGGGGGGGCGGTTGATGAGCAGTTCTTC. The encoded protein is CASSRAPGGAVDEQFF.